This T cell receptor beta chain was documented in a study of CD8 T cells in Susac syndrome. In the multiple sclerosis control group, patients were treatment-naive and had stable or active relapsing-remitting disease. The TEMRA cells underwent FACS enrichment, while the CD8+ and CD4+ T cells underwent negative isolation. CDR1 is MDHEN and CDR2 is SYDVKM in the germline V gene. The ends were cut back, 7 bases at V and 4 bases at J, with 20 bases in the middle. The CDR3 contains 15 residues. Comments on this clonotype: Its cognate antigen is unknown.

Study-wide results and limits: Acknowledgment was made by the study that its TCR sequencing and HLA analysis involved a relatively small number of individuals.

Random hexamers were used to reverse transcribe the RNA input (about 0.5 to 1 ug). Amplification of TCR beta CDR3 by immunoSEQ multiplex PCR spanned 54 Vbeta and 13 Jbeta. TCRdb called the immunoSEQ multiplex PCR reads again in MiXCR, with one record for every CDR3 protein. Among some 100,000 distinct CDR3 sequences, 85% to 95% were seen once, and the ten largest hold roughly 0.088%. Input material: CD4+ T cells from PBMCs. The TCR originated in a human donor with multiple sclerosis. The chain carries TRBV28 and TRBJ2-7, with D possibly being TRBD2 (6 bases). The CDR3 loop reads CASTQTGLRRYEQYF. CDR3 nucleotide sequence: TGTGCCAGCACCCAAACGGGACTGCGTCGGTACGAGCAGTACTTC.